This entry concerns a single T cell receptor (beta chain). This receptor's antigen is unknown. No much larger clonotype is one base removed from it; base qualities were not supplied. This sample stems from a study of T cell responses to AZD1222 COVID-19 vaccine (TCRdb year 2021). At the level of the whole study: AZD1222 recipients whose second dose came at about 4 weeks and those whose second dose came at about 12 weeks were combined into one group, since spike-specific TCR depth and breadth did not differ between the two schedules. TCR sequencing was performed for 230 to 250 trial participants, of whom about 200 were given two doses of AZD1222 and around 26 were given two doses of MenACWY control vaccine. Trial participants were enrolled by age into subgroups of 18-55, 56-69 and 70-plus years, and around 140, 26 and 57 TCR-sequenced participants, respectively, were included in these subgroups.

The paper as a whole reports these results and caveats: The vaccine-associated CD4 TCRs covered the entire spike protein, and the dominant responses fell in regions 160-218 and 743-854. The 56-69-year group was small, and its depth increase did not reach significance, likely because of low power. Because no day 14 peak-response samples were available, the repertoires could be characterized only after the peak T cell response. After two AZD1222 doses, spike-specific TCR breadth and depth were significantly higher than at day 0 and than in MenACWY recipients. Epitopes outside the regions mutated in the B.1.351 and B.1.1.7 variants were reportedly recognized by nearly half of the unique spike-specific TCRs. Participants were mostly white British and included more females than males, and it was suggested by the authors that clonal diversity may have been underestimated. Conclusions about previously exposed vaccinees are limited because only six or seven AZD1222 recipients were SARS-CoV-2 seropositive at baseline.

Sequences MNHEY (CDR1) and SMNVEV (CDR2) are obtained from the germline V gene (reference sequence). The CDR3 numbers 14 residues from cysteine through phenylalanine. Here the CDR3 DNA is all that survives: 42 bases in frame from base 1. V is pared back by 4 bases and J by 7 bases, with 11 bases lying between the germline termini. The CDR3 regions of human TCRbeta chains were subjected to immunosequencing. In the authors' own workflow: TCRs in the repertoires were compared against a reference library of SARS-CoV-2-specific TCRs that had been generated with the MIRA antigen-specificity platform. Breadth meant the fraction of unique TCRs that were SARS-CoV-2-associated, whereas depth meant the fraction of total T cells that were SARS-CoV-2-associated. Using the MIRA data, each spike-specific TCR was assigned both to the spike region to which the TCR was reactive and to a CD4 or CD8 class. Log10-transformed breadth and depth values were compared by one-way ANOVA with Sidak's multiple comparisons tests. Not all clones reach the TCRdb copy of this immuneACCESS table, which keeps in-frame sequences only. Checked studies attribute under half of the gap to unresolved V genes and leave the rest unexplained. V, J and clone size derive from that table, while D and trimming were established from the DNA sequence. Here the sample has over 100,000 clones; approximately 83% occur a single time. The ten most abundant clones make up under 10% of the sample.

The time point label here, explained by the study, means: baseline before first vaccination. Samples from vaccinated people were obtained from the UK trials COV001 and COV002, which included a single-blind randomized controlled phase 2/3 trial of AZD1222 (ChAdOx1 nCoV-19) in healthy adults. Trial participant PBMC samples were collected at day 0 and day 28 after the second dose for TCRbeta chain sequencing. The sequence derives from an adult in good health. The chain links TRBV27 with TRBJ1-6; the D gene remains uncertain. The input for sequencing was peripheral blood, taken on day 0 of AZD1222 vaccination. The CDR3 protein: CASSSGRQNSPLHF. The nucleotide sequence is TGTGCCAGCAGTTCCGGCCGGCAGAATTCACCCCTCCACTTT.